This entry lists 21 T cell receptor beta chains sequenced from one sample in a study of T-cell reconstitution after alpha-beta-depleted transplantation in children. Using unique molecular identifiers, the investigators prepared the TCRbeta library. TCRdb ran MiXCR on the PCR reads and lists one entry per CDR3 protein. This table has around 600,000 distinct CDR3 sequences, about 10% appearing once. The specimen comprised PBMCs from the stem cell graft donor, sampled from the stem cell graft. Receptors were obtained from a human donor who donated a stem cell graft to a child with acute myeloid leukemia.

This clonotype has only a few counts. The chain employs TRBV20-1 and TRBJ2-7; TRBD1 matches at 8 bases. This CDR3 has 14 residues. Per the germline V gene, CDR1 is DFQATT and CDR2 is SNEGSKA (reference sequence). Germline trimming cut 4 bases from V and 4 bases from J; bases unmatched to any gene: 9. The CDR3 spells CSAKRQGMDYEQYF. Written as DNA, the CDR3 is TGCAGTGCTAAACGACAGGGGATGGATTACGAGCAGTACTTC.

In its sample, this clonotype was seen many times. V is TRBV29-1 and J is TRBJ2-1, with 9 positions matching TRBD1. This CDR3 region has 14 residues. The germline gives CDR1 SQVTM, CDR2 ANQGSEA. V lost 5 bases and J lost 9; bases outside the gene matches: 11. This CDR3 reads CSVTLGTGHTEQFF. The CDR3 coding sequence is TGCAGCGTTACACTCGGGACAGGGCATACTGAGCAGTTCTTC.

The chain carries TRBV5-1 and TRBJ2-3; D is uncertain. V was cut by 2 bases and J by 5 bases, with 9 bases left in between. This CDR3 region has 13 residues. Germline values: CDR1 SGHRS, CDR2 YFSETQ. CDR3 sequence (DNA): TGCGCCAGCAGCTTCTCAGCTGGAGATACGCAGTATTTT. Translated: CASSFSAGDTQYF.

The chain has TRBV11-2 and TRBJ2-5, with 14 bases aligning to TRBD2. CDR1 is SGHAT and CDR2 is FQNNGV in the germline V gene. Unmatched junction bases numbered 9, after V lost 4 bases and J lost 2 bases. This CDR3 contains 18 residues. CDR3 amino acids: CASSSNGLAGGSQETQYF. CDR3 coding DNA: TGTGCCAGCAGCTCCAACGGACTAGCGGGAGGCAGTCAAGAGACCCAGTACTTC.

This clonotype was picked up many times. The CDR3 DNA follows: TGTGCCAGCAGCTTAGGGCCGTATGAGGGGAAGGGCGGGGAGCTGTTTTTT. It is translated as CASSLGPYEGKGGELFF. The genes are TRBV7-2 and TRBJ2-2; possibly TRBD1 or TRBD2 for D (5 bases each). The CDR3 length is 17 residues. Trimming pared 1 base from V and 7 bases from J, leaving 19 bases between. Germline CDR1 SGHTA, CDR2 FQGNSA.

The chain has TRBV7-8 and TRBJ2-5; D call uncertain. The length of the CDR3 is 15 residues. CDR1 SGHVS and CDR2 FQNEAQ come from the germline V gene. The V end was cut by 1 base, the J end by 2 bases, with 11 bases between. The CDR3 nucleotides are TGTGCCAGCAGCTTAGGGGTAACATATCAAGAGACCCAGTACTTC. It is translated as CASSLGVTYQETQYF.

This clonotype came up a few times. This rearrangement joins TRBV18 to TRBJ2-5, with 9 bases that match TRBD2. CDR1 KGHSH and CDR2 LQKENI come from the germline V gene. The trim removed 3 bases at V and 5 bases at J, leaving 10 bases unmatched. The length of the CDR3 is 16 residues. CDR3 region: CASSPAAGGSGETQYF. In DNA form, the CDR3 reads TGTGCCAGCTCACCTGCAGCGGGAGGATCTGGGGAGACCCAGTACTTC.

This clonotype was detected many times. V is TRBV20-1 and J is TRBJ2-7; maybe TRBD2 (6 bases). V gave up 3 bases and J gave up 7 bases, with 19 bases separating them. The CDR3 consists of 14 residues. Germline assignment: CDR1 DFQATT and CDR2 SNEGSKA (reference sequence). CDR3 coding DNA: TGCAGTGCTAGCGGCTTGGGCGGGGCCGGTGAGCAGTACTTC. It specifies CSASGLGGAGEQYF.

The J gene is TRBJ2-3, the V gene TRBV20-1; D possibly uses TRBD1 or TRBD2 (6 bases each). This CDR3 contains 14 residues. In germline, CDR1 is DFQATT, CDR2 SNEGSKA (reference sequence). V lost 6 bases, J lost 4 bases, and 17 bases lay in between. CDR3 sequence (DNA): TGCAGTGCCGAAGCGGGTGCAGGGGCAGATACGCAGTATTTT. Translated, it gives CSAEAGAGADTQYF.

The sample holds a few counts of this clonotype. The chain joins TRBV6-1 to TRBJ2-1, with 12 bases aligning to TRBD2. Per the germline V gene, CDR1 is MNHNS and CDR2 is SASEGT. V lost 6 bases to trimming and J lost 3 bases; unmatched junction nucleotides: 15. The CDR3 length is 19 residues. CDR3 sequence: CASRPETSGSFVGYNEQFF. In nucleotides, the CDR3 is TGTGCCAGCAGGCCCGAGACTAGCGGGAGCTTTGTCGGCTACAATGAGCAGTTCTTC.

The chain's CDR3 is CASSDIATNTGELFF. DNA for the CDR3: TGTGCCAGCAGTGACATAGCGACTAACACCGGGGAGCTGTTTTTT. The V gene is TRBV6-4, the J gene TRBJ2-2; possibly TRBD2 for D (5 bases). V was shortened by 2 bases and J by 2 bases, with 9 bases between the two germline ends. The CDR3 is 15 amino acids. The germline CDR1 and CDR2 sequences are MRHNA and SNTAGT.

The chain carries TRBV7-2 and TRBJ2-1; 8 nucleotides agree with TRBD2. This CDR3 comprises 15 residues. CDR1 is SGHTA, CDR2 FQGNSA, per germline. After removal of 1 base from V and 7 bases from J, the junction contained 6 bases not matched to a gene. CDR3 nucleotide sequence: TGTGCCAGCAGCTTAGGGCTCCCGGGGGGGAATGAGCAGTTCTTC. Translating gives CASSLGLPGGNEQFF.

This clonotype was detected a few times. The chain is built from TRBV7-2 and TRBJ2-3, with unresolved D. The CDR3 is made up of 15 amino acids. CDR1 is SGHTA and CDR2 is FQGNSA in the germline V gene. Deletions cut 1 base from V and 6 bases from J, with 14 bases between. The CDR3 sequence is CASSLVGSSFDTQYF. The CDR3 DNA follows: TGTGCCAGCAGCTTAGTTGGGTCTTCGTTTGATACGCAGTATTTT. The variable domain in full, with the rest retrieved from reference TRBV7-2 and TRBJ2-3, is GAGVSQSPSNKVTEKGKDVELRCDPISGHTALYWYRQSLGQGLEFLIYFQGNSAPDKSGLPSDRFSAERTGGSVSTLTIQRTQQEDSAVYLCASSLVGSSFDTQYFGPGTRLTVL.

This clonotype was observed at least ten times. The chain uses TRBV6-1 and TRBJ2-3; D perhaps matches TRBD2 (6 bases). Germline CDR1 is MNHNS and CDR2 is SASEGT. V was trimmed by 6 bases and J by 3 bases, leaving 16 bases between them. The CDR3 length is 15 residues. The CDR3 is CASSFLAAFTDTQYF. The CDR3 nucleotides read TGTGCCAGCAGCTTCTTAGCGGCCTTTACAGATACGCAGTATTTT.

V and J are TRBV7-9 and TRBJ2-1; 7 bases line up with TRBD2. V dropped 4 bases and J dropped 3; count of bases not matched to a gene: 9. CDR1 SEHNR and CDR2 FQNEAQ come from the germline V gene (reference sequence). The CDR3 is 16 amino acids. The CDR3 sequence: CASSSSRDYNYNEQFF. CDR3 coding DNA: TGTGCCAGCAGCTCAAGCCGGGACTACAACTACAATGAGCAGTTCTTC. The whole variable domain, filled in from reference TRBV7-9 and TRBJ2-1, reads DTGVSQNPRHKITKRGQNVTFRCDPISEHNRLYWYRQTLGQGPEFLTYFQNEAQLEKSRLLSDRFSAERPKGSFSTLEIQRTEQGDSAMYLCASSSSRDYNYNEQFFGPGTRLTVL.

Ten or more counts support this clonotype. CDR3 loop: CASSLVAGAREQYF. CDR3 sequence (DNA): TGTGCCAGCAGTTTAGTAGCGGGAGCACGCGAGCAGTACTTC. J is TRBJ2-7 and V is TRBV28; 9 bases are shared with TRBD2. The junction had 5 bases not matched to a gene; V was cut back by 2 bases and J by 6 bases. The CDR3 is 14 residues long. Germline values: CDR1 MDHEN, CDR2 SYDVKM.

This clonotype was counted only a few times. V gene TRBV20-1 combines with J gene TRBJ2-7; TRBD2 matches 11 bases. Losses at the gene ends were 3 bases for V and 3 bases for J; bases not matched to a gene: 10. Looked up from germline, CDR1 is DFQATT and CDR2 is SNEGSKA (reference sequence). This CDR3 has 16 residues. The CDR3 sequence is CSARRLAGGLNYEQYF. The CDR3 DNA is TGCAGTGCTAGGAGGCTAGCGGGAGGCCTTAACTACGAGCAGTACTTC.

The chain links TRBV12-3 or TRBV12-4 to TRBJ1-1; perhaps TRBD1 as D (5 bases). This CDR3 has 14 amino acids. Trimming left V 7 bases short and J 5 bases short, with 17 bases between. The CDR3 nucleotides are TGTGCCAGCAAACTGACAGACCTAAGGACTGAAGCTTTCTTT. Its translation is CASKLTDLRTEAFF.

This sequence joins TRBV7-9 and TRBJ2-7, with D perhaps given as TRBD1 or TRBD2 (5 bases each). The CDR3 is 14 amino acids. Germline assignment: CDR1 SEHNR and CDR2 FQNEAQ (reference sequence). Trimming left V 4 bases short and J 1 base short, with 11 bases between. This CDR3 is CASSSRDASYEQYF. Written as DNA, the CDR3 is TGTGCCAGCAGCTCCCGGGACGCGTCCTACGAGCAGTACTTC. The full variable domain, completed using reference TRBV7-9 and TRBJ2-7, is DTGVSQNPRHKITKRGQNVTFRCDPISEHNRLYWYRQTLGQGPEFLTYFQNEAQLEKSRLLSDRFSAERPKGSFSTLEIQRTEQGDSAMYLCASSSRDASYEQYFGPGTRLTVT.

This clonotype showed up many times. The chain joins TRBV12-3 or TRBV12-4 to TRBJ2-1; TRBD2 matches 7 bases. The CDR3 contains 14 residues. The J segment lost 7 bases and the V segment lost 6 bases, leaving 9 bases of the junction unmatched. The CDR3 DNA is TGTGCCAGCAGCCACCTTCATAGCGGGAATGAGCAGTTCTTC. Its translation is CASSHLHSGNEQFF.

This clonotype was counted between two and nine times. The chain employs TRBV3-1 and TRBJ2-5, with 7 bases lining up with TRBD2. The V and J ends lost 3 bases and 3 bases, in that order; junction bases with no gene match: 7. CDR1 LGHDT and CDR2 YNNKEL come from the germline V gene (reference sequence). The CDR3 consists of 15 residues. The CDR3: CASSHDSAGEETQYF. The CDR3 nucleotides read TGTGCCAGCAGCCACGACTCGGCGGGGGAAGAGACCCAGTACTTC.